This TCR beta chain was identified during a study of T cell responses to AZD1222 COVID-19 vaccine. Study results and limitations: Donors were chiefly white British, with a greater number of females, and clonal diversity was perhaps underestimated. Two doses of AZD1222 preceded a rise in Spike-specific TCR breadth and depth. CD4 TCRs covered the whole spike, strongest at regions 160-218 and 743-854.

This clone appeared once. Its target is unknown. The CDR3 totals 11 residues. V shed 7 bases and J shed 5 bases, with 6 bases lying between them. Profiling relied on immunoSEQ multiplex PCR, and the TCRdb table lists in-frame clones only, not all of them. The profile shows about 110,000 clones, around 90% of them singletons. The rearrangement uses TRBV12-3 or TRBV12-4 and TRBJ2-1; D ambiguous. The sequenced sample was peripheral blood, obtained on day 0 of MenACWY control vaccination. The clonotype comes from an adult in good health. This CDR3 is CASKLNNEQFF. The CDR3, as DNA: TGTGCCAGCAAACTTAACAATGAGCAGTTCTTC.